This T cell receptor (beta chain) derives from a study of blood T cell repertoires in COVID-19. Study-level background: T cells, B-cell-depleted T cells, or PBMCs provided the cDNA or gDNA that served as material.

In the authors' methods: Amplification from reference gene primers served as the basis for estimated nucleated cell counts. Using immunoSEQ multiplex PCR, the repertoire was profiled, and TCRdb retains in-frame clones only, with some absent. V, J and clone size reflect that table, while D and trimming were determined from the DNA. This table holds roughly 100,000 clones, 80% to 90% found once. Sequenced sample: peripheral blood. The clonotype was recovered from a man aged 35-49 years with active or convalescent COVID-19.

This CDR3 reads CSASLQGALTGELFF. The CDR3 bases are TGCAGCGCTTCACTACAGGGGGCGCTTACCGGGGAGCTGTTTTTT. V usage is TRBV29-1 and J usage is TRBJ2-2; 9 nucleotides line up with TRBD1. This CDR3 spans 15 amino acids. The germline V gene has CDR1 SQVTM and CDR2 ANQGSEA. V lost 7 bases and J lost 5; bases outside the gene matches: 11.